This T cell receptor beta chain was captured by sequencing in a study of cytomegalovirus exposure and HLA in healthy donors. Study observations and caveats: Common viral pathogens (according to a later analysis) appeared linked to several of the most significant clusters. Most likely, a cluster of highly shared sequence variants arose as a sequencing artifact. Researchers counted some 150 TCR beta chains as cytomegalovirus-associated. Earlier analysis yielded a pattern in which most TCR beta V segments were productive about 90% or about 30% of the time.

In regard to this clone: Its antigen is unidentified.

PCR amplification relied on 60 Vbeta primers (plus 13 Jbeta primers). Clones were sequenced by immunoSEQ multiplex PCR, and TCRdb holds only the in-frame ones, with some missing. This table holds 90,000 to 100,000 clones, about two thirds found once. The germline V and J ends were trimmed by 1 base and 2 bases, with 8 bases remaining between them. The CDR3 runs 14 residues. Germline CDR1 is SGHRS and CDR2 is YFSETQ. Specimen: PBMCs. The gene calls are TRBV5-1 and TRBJ2-3; no clear D. The TCR originated in a man in his forties or fifties in good health and CMV-seronegative. The CDR3 loop reads CASSLYGLTDTQYF. The DNA for the CDR3 is TGCGCCAGCAGCTTGTACGGTCTCACAGATACGCAGTATTTT.